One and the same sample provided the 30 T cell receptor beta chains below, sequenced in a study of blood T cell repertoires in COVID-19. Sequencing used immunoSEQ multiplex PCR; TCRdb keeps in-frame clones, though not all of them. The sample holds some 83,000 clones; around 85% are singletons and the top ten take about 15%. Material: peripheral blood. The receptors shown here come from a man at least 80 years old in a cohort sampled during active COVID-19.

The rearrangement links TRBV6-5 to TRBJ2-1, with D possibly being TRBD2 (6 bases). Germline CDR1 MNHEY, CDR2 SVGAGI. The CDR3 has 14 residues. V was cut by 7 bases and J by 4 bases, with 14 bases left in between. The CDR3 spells CASKVRGDYNEQFF. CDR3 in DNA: TGTGCCAGCAAGGTGCGGGGAGATTACAATGAGCAGTTCTTC.

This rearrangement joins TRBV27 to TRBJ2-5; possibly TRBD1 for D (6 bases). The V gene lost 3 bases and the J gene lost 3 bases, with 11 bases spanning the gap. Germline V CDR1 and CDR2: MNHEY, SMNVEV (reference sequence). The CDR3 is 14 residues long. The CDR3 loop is CASSFGQGKETQYF. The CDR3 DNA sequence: TGTGCCAGCAGTTTTGGGCAGGGGAAAGAGACCCAGTACTTC.

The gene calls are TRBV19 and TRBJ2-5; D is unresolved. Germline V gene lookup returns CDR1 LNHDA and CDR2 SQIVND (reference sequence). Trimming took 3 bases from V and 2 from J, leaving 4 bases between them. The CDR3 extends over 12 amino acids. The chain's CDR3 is CASSMQQETQYF. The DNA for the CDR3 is TGTGCCAGTAGTATGCAGCAAGAGACCCAGTACTTC.

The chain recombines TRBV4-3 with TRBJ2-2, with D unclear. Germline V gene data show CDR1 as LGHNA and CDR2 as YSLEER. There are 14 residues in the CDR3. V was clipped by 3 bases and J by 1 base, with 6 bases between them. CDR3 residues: CASSQEWNTGELFF. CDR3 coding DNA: TGCGCCAGCAGCCAGGAGTGGAACACCGGGGAGCTGTTTTTT.

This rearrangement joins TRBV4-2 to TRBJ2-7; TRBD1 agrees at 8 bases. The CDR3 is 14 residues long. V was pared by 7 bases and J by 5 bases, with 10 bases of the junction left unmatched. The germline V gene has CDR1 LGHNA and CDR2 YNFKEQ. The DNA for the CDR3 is TGTGCCAGCAACCGGTACCCAGGGGGCCACGAGCAGTACTTC. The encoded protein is CASNRYPGGHEQYF.

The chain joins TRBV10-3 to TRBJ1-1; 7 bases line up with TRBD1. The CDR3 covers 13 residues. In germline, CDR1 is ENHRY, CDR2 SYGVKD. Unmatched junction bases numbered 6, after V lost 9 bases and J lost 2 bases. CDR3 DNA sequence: TGTGCCATACAGGGGATAGTTAACACTGAAGCTTTCTTT. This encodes CAIQGIVNTEAFF.

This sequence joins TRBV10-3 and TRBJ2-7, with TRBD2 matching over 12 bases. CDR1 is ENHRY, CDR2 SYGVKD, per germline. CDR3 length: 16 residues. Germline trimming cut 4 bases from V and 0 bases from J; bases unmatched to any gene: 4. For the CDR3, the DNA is TGTGCCATCAGTGGGACTAGCGGGGTCCACTCCTACGAGCAGTACTTC. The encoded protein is CAISGTSGVHSYEQYF.

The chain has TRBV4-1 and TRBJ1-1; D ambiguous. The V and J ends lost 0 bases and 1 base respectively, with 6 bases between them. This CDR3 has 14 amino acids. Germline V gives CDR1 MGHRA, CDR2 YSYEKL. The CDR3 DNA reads TGCGCCAGCAGCCAAGACCCCGGGAACACTGAAGCTTTCTTT. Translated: CASSQDPGNTEAFF.

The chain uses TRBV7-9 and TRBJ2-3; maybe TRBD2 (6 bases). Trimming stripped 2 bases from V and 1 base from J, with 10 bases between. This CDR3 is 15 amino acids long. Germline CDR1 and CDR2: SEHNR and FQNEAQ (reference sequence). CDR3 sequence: CASSLSGTGTDTQYF. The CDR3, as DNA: TGTGCCAGCAGCTTATCTGGGACTGGCACAGATACGCAGTATTTT.

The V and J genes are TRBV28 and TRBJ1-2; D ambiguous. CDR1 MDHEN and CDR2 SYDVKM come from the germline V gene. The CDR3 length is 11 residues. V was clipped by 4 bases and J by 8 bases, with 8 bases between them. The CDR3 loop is CASSWAGGYTF. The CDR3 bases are TGTGCCAGCAGTTGGGCAGGCGGCTACACCTTC.

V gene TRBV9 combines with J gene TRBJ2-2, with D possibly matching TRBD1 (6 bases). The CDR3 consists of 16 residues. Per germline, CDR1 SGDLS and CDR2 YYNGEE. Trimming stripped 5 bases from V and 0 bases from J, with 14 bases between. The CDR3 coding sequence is TGTGCCAGCAGGGGGACACCAGGGGCGAACACCGGGGAGCTGTTTTTT. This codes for CASRGTPGANTGELFF.

This chain's CDR3 is CASKPLDRGDEQFF. CDR3 DNA sequence: TGTGCCAGCAAGCCCCTGGACAGGGGCGATGAGCAGTTCTTC. The J gene is TRBJ2-1, the V gene TRBV27; 9 bases agree with TRBD1. Looked up from germline, CDR1 is MNHEY and CDR2 is SMNVEV (reference sequence). The V and J ends lost 7 bases and 8 bases, in that order; junction bases with no gene match: 9. The CDR3 runs 14 residues.

The CDR3 DNA reads as TGTGCCAGCATCAAGGGTGGCGCACAGGGGGCCGGAGATACGCAGTATTTT. Translation gives CASIKGGAQGAGDTQYF. The rearrangement links TRBV28 to TRBJ2-3; the match to TRBD1 covers 9 bases. The ends lost 7 bases at V and 5 bases at J; junction bases unmatched: 16. Germline V CDR1 and CDR2: MDHEN, SYDVKM. This CDR3 is built from 17 residues. Complete variable domain (other parts from reference TRBV28 and TRBJ2-3): DVKVTQSSRYLVKRTGEKVFLECVQDMDHENMFWYRQDPGLGLRLIYFSYDVKMKEKGDIPEGYSVSREKKERFSLILESASTNQTSMYLCASIKGGAQGAGDTQYFGPGTRLTVL.

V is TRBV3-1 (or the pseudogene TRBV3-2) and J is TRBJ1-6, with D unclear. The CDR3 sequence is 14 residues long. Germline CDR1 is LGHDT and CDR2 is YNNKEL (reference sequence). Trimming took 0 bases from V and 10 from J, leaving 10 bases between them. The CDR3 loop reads CASSQDVLSSPLHF. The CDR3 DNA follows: TGTGCCAGCAGCCAAGATGTCCTTTCGTCACCCCTCCACTTT.

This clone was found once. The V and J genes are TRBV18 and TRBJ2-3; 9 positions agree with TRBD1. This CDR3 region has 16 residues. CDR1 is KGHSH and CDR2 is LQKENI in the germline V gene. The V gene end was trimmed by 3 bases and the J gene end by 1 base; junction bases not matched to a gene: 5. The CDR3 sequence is CASSPMDRGGTDTQYF. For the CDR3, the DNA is TGTGCCAGCTCACCGATGGACAGGGGTGGCACAGATACGCAGTATTTT.

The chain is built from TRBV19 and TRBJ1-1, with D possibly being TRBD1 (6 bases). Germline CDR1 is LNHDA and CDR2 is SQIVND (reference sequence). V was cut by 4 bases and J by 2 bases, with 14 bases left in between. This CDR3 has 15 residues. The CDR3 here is CASSRGTHINTEAFF. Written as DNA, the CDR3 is TGTGCCAGTAGTAGAGGGACACATATAAACACTGAAGCTTTCTTT.

CDR3 sequence reads: CASSFSTYNEQFF. CDR3 in DNA: TGCGCCAGCAGCTTCAGTACCTACAATGAGCAGTTCTTC. This chain connects TRBV5-1 to TRBJ2-1; D not certain. The germline V gene encodes CDR1 SGHRS and CDR2 YFSETQ. This CDR3 has 13 residues. Trimming left V 2 bases short and J 2 bases short, with 5 bases between.

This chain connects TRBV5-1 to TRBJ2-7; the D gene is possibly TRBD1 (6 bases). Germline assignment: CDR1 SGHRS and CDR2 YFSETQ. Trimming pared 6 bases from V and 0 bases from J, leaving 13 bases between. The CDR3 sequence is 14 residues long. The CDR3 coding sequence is TGCGCCAGCAAGAACAGGGTCTACTCCTACGAGCAGTACTTC. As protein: CASKNRVYSYEQYF.

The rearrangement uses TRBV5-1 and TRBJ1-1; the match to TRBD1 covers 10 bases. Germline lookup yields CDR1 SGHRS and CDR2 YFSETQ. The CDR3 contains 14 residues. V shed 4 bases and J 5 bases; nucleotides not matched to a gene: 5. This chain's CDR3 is CASSKDRGETEAFF. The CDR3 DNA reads TGCGCCAGCAGCAAGGACAGGGGGGAAACTGAAGCTTTCTTT.

CDR3 coding DNA: TGCAGCGTCACCCCAACCCTAACCGGGGAGCTGTTTTTT. Translated: CSVTPTLTGELFF. The rearrangement uses TRBV29-1 and TRBJ2-2, with D unresolved. The CDR3 runs to 13 residues. The ends were cut back, 6 bases at V and 5 bases at J, with 13 bases in the middle. CDR1 is SQVTM, CDR2 ANQGSEA, per germline.

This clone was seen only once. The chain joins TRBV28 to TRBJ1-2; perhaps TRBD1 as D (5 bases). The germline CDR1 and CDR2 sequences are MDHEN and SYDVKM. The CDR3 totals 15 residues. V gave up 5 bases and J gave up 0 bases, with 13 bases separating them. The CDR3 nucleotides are TGTGCCAGCAGTGGACATTTAAAAGCTAACTATGGCTACACCTTC. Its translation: CASSGHLKANYGYTF.

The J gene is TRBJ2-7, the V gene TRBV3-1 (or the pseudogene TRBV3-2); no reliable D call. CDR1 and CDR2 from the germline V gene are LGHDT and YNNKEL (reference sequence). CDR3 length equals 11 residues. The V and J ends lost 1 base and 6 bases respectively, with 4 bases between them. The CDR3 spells CASSQAGEQYV. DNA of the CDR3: TGTGCCAGCAGCCAAGCAGGCGAGCAGTACGTC.

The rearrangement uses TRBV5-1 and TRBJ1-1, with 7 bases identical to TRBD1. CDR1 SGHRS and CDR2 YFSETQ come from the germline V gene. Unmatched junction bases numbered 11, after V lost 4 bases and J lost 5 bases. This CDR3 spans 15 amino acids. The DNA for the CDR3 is TGCGCCAGCAGCCTAGGGGACAGTCGAGAAACTGAAGCTTTCTTT. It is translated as CASSLGDSRETEAFF.

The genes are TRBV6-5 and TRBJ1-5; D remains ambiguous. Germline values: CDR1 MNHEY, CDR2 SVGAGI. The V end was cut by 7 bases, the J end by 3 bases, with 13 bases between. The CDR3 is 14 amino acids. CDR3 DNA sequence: TGTGCCAGCACCGAGACATTCCCCAATCAGCCCCAGCATTTT. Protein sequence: CASTETFPNQPQHF.

CDR3 protein: CASSVDGATDTQYF. The CDR3 DNA reads as TGTGCCAGCAGCGTAGACGGAGCCACAGATACGCAGTATTTT. The J gene is TRBJ2-3, the V gene TRBV9; D is undetermined. Per germline, CDR1 SGDLS and CDR2 YYNGEE. V was cut by 0 bases and J by 2 bases, with 7 bases left in between. This CDR3 has 14 residues.

The DNA for the CDR3 is TGTGCCAGCACCTACCGGGGTAGCGGAAGTTCCCCAGATACGCAGTATTTT. As protein: CASTYRGSGSSPDTQYF. This chain links TRBV5-6 with TRBJ2-3; perhaps TRBD2 as D (6 bases). Germline V gene lookup returns CDR1 SGHDT and CDR2 YYEEEE. Trimming pared 6 bases from V and 4 bases from J, leaving 24 bases between. CDR3 size: 17 residues.

The CDR3 reads CASSRTGESNQPQHF. The CDR3, as DNA: TGTGCCAGCAGCCGGACAGGGGAGAGCAATCAGCCCCAGCATTTT. The V call is TRBV7-2, the J call TRBJ1-5, with 9 bases that match TRBD1. Germline V lookup: CDR1 SGHTA, CDR2 FQGNSA. The junction had 3 bases not matched to a gene; V was cut back by 5 bases and J by 1 base. The CDR3 contains 15 residues.

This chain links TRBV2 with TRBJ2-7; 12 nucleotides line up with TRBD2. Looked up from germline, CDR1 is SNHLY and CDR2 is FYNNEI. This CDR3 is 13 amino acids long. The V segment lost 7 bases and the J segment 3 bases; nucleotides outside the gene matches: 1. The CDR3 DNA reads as TGTGCCAGCAAGACTAGCGGGGGCTACGAGCAGTACGTC. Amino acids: CASKTSGGYEQYV.

The CDR3 region is CASTTSGGYNEQFF. CDR3 coding DNA: TGTGCCAGCACGACTAGCGGGGGATACAATGAGCAGTTCTTC. This sequence joins TRBV7-9 and TRBJ2-1, with 12 bases aligning to TRBD2. Germline CDR1 SEHNR, CDR2 FQNEAQ (reference sequence). With V trimmed by 7 bases and J by 4 bases, 2 bases remained unmatched. There are 14 residues in the CDR3.

For the CDR3, the DNA is TGTGCCAGCAGTTCTGGACAGGGGACTAACTATGGCTACACCTTC. Residues: CASSSGQGTNYGYTF. The rearrangement uses TRBV27 and TRBJ1-2; 9 positions match TRBD1. After removal of 4 bases from V and 0 bases from J, the junction contained 3 bases not matched to a gene. This CDR3 comprises 15 residues. Germline V lookup: CDR1 MNHEY, CDR2 SMNVEV (reference sequence).